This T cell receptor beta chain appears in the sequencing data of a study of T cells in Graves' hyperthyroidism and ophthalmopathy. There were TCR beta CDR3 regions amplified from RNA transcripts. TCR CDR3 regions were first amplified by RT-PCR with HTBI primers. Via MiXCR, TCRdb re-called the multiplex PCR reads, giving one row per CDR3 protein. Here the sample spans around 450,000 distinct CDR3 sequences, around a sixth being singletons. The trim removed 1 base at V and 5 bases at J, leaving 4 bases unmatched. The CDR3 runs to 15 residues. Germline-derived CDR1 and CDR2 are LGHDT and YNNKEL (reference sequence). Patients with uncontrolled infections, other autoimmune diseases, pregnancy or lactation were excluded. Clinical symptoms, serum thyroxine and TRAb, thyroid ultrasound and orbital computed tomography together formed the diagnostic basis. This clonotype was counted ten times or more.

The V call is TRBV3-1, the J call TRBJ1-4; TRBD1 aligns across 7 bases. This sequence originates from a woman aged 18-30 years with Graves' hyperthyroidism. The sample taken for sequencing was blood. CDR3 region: CASSQVGTANEKLFF. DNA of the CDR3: TGTGCCAGCAGCCAAGTCGGGACAGCGAATGAAAAACTGTTTTTT.